This passage covers 23 T cell receptor beta chains from one sample sequenced in a study of T-cell reconstitution after alpha-beta-depleted transplantation in children. Researchers prepared the TCRbeta library using unique molecular identifiers, the study reports. One entry per CDR3 protein, called by TCRdb with MiXCR from the PCR reads. The repertoire holds about 8,700 distinct CDR3 sequences, with approximately 14% as singletons. The material sequenced was PBMCs, mostly from graft donor cells, taken 60 days after TCRalphabeta/CD19-depleted stem cell transplant. The receptor set was obtained from a male patient between 10 and 17 years old who had a stem cell transplant for acute lymphoblastic leukemia, so the T cells may come from the graft donor.

This clonotype has a count of ten or more. The rearrangement uses TRBV5-1 and TRBJ1-5, with TRBD1 identical over 9 bases. The CDR3 runs 17 residues. In germline, CDR1 is SGHRS, CDR2 YFSETQ. V was clipped by 4 bases and J by 3 bases; unmatched bases: 11. The chain's CDR3 is CASSQTGTGNDNQPQHF. CDR3 DNA sequence: TGCGCCAGCAGCCAGACCGGGACAGGGAATGACAATCAGCCCCAGCATTTT.

This clonotype has a handful of counts. The chain links TRBV12-3 or TRBV12-4 to TRBJ1-1; the match to TRBD1 covers 10 bases. Trimming took 5 bases from V and 12 from J; bases not matched to a gene: 6. The CDR3 is made up of 12 amino acids. The DNA of the CDR3 is TGTGCCAGCAGTCGGGGACAGGGGTTATCTTTCTTT. Translation: CASSRGQGLSFF.

This clonotype came up many times. The J gene is TRBJ1-1, the V gene TRBV28; unclear D gene. The CDR3 loop spans 12 amino acids. V lost 2 bases and J 0 bases, leaving 1 base between the germline ends. CDR1 is MDHEN, CDR2 SYDVKM, per germline. CDR3 in amino acids: CASSLMNTEAFF. DNA of the CDR3: TGTGCCAGCAGTTTAATGAACACTGAAGCTTTCTTT.

This clonotype came up many times. V and J are TRBV20-1 and TRBJ1-2, with D maybe TRBD1 (5 bases). The CDR3 has 14 residues. V was cut by 6 bases and J by 6 bases, with 20 bases left in between. Germline values: CDR1 DFQATT, CDR2 SNEGSKA (reference sequence). This chain's CDR3 is CSATDGGIGNGYTF. DNA for the CDR3: TGCAGTGCCACGGACGGGGGGATCGGAAATGGCTACACCTTC.

This clonotype was found many times. This chain connects TRBV18 to TRBJ1-3, with 8 bases matching TRBD1. The CDR3 sequence is 19 residues long. Trimming cost V 3 bases and J 0 bases; bases outside gene matches: 13. Germline V gene sequence: CDR1 KGHSH, CDR2 LQKENI. CDR3 coding DNA: TGTGCCAGCTCACCCCTTGGACAGGGATGGCGTCGCTCTGGAAACACCATATATTTT. It codes for CASSPLGQGWRRSGNTIYF.

This clonotype was seen repeatedly, ten times or more. The V gene is TRBV20-1, the J gene TRBJ2-7, with TRBD1 matching over 7 bases. Germline trimming cut 3 bases from V and 3 bases from J; bases unmatched to any gene: 8. Germline CDR1 reads DFQATT; CDR2 reads SNEGSKA (reference sequence). The CDR3 covers 14 residues. This chain's CDR3 is CSARDWDSYYEQYF. CDR3 coding DNA: TGCAGTGCTAGGGATTGGGACAGCTACTACGAGCAGTACTTC.

Turning to this clonotype: Being one base from a much bigger clone, this may be a read error. The conserved phenylalanine or tryptophan normally closing the CDR3 is absent here, so this likely arose from a read error. The chain joins TRBV7-9 to TRBJ2-5, with D possibly being TRBD1 or TRBD2 (5 bases each). Germline CDR1 is SEHNR and CDR2 is FQNEAQ (reference sequence). Trimming took off 3 bases at V and 2 bases at J, with 13 bases between the two ends. The CDR3 contains 15 residues. CDR3 in amino acids: CASSLGRGWQETQYI. The CDR3 DNA sequence: TGTGCCAGCAGCTTGGGGCGCGGGTGGCAAGAGACCCAGTACATC.

This clonotype appeared many times. This sequence joins TRBV24-1 and TRBJ2-3; 9 nucleotides line up with TRBD2. The CDR3 loop spans 17 amino acids. From germline, CDR1 is KGHDR and CDR2 SFDVKD. With V trimmed by 0 bases and J by 4 bases, 7 bases remained unmatched. CDR3 residues: CATSDLRAGGRADTQYF. CDR3 coding DNA: TGTGCCACCAGTGATTTGCGGGCGGGGGGGAGAGCAGATACGCAGTATTTT.

This clonotype was recorded many times. V and J are TRBV27 and TRBJ2-1; 8 bases line up with TRBD2. V dropped 3 bases and J dropped 6; count of bases not matched to a gene: 16. Germline V gives CDR1 MNHEY, CDR2 SMNVEV (reference sequence). The CDR3 runs 18 residues. CDR3 DNA sequence: TGTGCCAGCAGTTTGGGACCGGGACTAGGCTTCCCCCTCAATGAGCAGTTCTTC. Translating gives CASSLGPGLGFPLNEQFF.

This clonotype was recorded a few times. V usage is TRBV12-3 or TRBV12-4 and J usage is TRBJ2-7; D gene ambiguous. The CDR3 runs 16 residues. Deletions cut 0 bases from V and 1 base from J, with 13 bases between. The chain's CDR3 is CASSLALGPKSYEQYF. CDR3 nucleotides: TGTGCCAGCAGTTTAGCGCTTGGGCCGAAATCCTACGAGCAGTACTTC.

CDR3 in amino acids: CASRGDGTYEQYF. CDR3 DNA: TGTGCCAGCAGAGGGGACGGAACCTACGAGCAGTACTTC. The genes are TRBV2 and TRBJ2-7; D may correspond to TRBD1 or TRBD2 (5 bases each). V was pared by 6 bases and J by 2 bases, with 11 bases between. CDR1 is SNHLY and CDR2 is FYNNEI in the germline V gene. There are 13 residues in the CDR3.

The sample holds many counts of this clonotype. The chain employs TRBV7-9 and TRBJ2-5; D remains unclear. Germline assignment: CDR1 SEHNR and CDR2 FQNEAQ (reference sequence). The V end lost 2 bases, the J end lost 3 bases, and 10 bases lay between the germline ends. There are 14 residues in the CDR3. The CDR3 protein is CASSLYSGEETQYF. In nucleotides, the CDR3 is TGTGCCAGCAGCTTATACTCTGGAGAAGAGACCCAGTACTTC.

This clonotype showed up many times. The chain employs TRBV5-1 and TRBJ2-2; the D gene is possibly TRBD2 (7 bases). Germline V lookup: CDR1 SGHRS, CDR2 YFSETQ. V shed 4 bases and J shed 3 bases, with 13 bases lying between them. This CDR3 is 15 amino acids long. The CDR3 loop is CASSRGGADTGELFF. The CDR3, as DNA: TGCGCCAGCAGCCGCGGGGGCGCGGACACCGGGGAGCTGTTTTTT. The whole variable domain, remainder taken from reference TRBV5-1 and TRBJ2-2, is KAGVTQTPRYLIKTRGQQVTLSCSPISGHRSVSWYQQTPGQGLQFLFEYFSETQRNKGNFPGRFSGRQFSNSRSEMNVSTLELGDSALYLCASSRGGADTGELFFGEGSRLTVL.

This clonotype was counted many times. The CDR3 DNA reads TGTGCCAGCAGCCAAGAGTATCTGGTCCTCTCTGGGGCCAACGTCCTGACTTTC. It specifies CASSQEYLVLSGANVLTF. The J gene is TRBJ2-6, the V gene TRBV14; D ambiguous. CDR1 SGHDN and CDR2 FVKESK come from the germline V gene. V was shortened by 0 bases and J by 0 bases, with 12 bases between the two germline ends. This CDR3 spans 18 amino acids.

Many counts were recorded for this clonotype. This chain joins TRBV6-1 and TRBJ2-1, with D perhaps matching TRBD2 (6 bases). CDR1 is MNHNS and CDR2 is SASEGT in the germline V gene. The CDR3 sequence is 13 residues long. V lost 10 bases, J lost 4 bases, and 14 bases lay in between. CDR3 sequence (DNA): TGTGCCACCAAAGGACTACCTTACAATGAGCAGTTCTTC. Its protein is CATKGLPYNEQFF.

The table lists this clonotype with many counts. CDR3 region: CASSFLVWGNTIYF. The CDR3 nucleotides are TGTGCCAGCAGTTTTTTGGTTTGGGGAAACACCATATATTTT. The V call is TRBV12-3 or TRBV12-4, the J call TRBJ1-3, with D unclear. This CDR3 contains 14 residues. V was pared by 3 bases and J by 4 bases, with 10 bases between.

This clonotype showed up many times. This chain uses TRBV4-1 with TRBJ2-7; the D gene is possibly TRBD2 (5 bases). The V gene lost 4 bases and the J gene lost 3 bases, with 19 bases spanning the gap. The CDR3 totals 16 residues. Germline V gene lookup returns CDR1 MGHRA and CDR2 YSYEKL. For the CDR3, the DNA is TGCGCCAGCAGCCGGGAGACGACTGGCACCTTCTACGAGCAGTACTTC. The encoded protein is CASSRETTGTFYEQYF.

This clonotype was seen repeatedly, ten times or more. This chain connects TRBV9 to TRBJ2-3; TRBD2 aligns across 7 bases. This CDR3 comprises 14 residues. The ends lost 3 bases at V and 4 bases at J; junction bases unmatched: 5. In germline, CDR1 is SGDLS, CDR2 YYNGEE. The CDR3 sequence: CASSDSGSPDTQYF. In nucleotides, the CDR3 is TGTGCCAGCAGCGATAGCGGGTCCCCAGATACGCAGTATTTT.

This clonotype is medium-sized by share. This chain uses TRBV7-9 with TRBJ1-5; no clear D gene. The CDR3 runs to 16 residues. In germline, CDR1 is SEHNR, CDR2 FQNEAQ (reference sequence). Trimming pared 2 bases from V and 2 bases from J, leaving 13 bases between. The DNA for the CDR3 is TGTGCCAGCAGCTTAATTTCCCCTACGGGCAATCAGCCCCAGCATTTT. Its protein is CASSLISPTGNQPQHF.

This clonotype was seen many times. The genes are TRBV7-9 and TRBJ2-7, with D possibly TRBD1 on 6 matching bases. The V and J ends lost 10 bases and 4 bases respectively, with 20 bases between them. Per the germline V gene, CDR1 is SEHNR and CDR2 is FQNEAQ (reference sequence). The CDR3 has 14 residues. In nucleotides, the CDR3 is TGTGCCATCTCAGGGAGCAGGGGATGGTACGAGCAGTACTTC. Translating it yields CAISGSRGWYEQYF. Based on the CDR3 plus reference TRBV7-9 and TRBJ2-7, the full variable domain is DTGVSQNPRHKITKRGQNVTFRCDPISEHNRLYWYRQTLGQGPEFLTYFQNEAQLEKSRLLSDRFSAERPKGSFSTLEIQRTEQGDSAMYLCAISGSRGWYEQYFGPGTRLTVT.

This clonotype showed up many times. This chain links TRBV24-1 with TRBJ2-2; 12 bases match TRBD2. Germline trimming cut 6 bases from V and 7 bases from J; bases unmatched to any gene: 8. The CDR3 is made up of 16 amino acids. Germline V gives CDR1 KGHDR, CDR2 SFDVKD. In DNA form, the CDR3 reads TGTGCCACCAGTTCGACTAGCGGGAGATTTGGCGGGGAGCTGTTTTTT. Protein sequence: CATSSTSGRFGGELFF.

This clonotype was picked up many times. The chain employs TRBV7-9 and TRBJ2-3; 11 nucleotides line up with TRBD2. This CDR3 spans 14 amino acids. In germline, CDR1 is SEHNR, CDR2 FQNEAQ (reference sequence). The V gene end was trimmed by 7 bases and the J gene end by 4 bases; junction bases not matched to a gene: 4. The CDR3 is CASTPGLAADTQYF. Here the CDR3 DNA reads TGTGCCAGCACCCCGGGACTAGCGGCAGATACGCAGTATTTT.

This clonotype came up many times. The chain couples TRBV28 to TRBJ1-5; possible D gene TRBD1, 6 bases. In germline, CDR1 is MDHEN, CDR2 SYDVKM. With 7 bases removed from V and 3 bases from J, the gap between germline ends came to 22 bases. CDR3 length: 17 residues. The CDR3 loop is CASTPLGRGNLNQPQHF. CDR3 nucleotide sequence: TGTGCCAGCACCCCGTTAGGCAGGGGCAACCTCAATCAGCCCCAGCATTTT. The full variable domain, rest sourced from reference TRBV28 and TRBJ1-5, is DVKVTQSSRYLVKRTGEKVFLECVQDMDHENMFWYRQDPGLGLRLIYFSYDVKMKEKGDIPEGYSVSREKKERFSLILESASTNQTSMYLCASTPLGRGNLNQPQHFGDGTRLSIL.